Below, one TCR beta chain is given with its context. Repertoires were generated with immunoSEQ multiplex PCR, while TCRdb's copy carries only in-frame clones and drops some. The sample yields 100,000 to 150,000 clones, approximately 85% seen once. These data originate in a study of T cell responses to AZD1222 COVID-19 vaccine. The CDR3 spans 15 residues. J gave up 4 bases and V 1 base, and 4 bases lay outside the gene matches. Germline V gives CDR1 LGHNA, CDR2 YNFKEQ. The receptor's source is an adult in good health. The sequences come from peripheral blood, collected on day 0 of AZD1222 vaccination. V and J are TRBV4-2 and TRBJ2-7; 10 bases are shared with TRBD2. CDR3: CASSQGTSGAYEQYF. The DNA for the CDR3 is TGTGCCAGCAGCCAAGGGACTAGCGGAGCGTACGAGCAGTACTTC.